These T cell receptor beta chains were read from a single sample in a study of blood T cell repertoires in COVID-19. The repertoire was sequenced with immunoSEQ multiplex PCR; TCRdb's copy has only in-frame clones and lacks some. The sample has a few hundred thousand clones; approximately 85% are singletons. Source material: peripheral blood. The receptors shown here come from a man aged 45-65 years who had recovered from COVID-19. Each CDR3 is given with its conserved first and last residue. Fields, in order: J gene, V gene, CDR3 protein.

>TRBJ2-3|TRBV7-2
CASSPVPDTQYF
>TRBJ1-5|TRBV5-1
CASSLGTGASQPQHF
>TRBJ1-5|TRBV27
CASRPSRQVYSNQPQHF
>TRBJ1-4|TRBV29-1
CSVFSSATNEKLFF
>TRBJ2-1|TRBV24-1
CATSDSFERASSYNEQFF
>TRBJ2-7|TRBV29-1
CSVEVITGGRQYF
>TRBJ1-1|TRBV30
CAWSVQRGLVNTEAFF
>TRBJ2-7|TRBV6-1
CASSEKVTGHYEQYF
>TRBJ1-1|TRBV7-8
CASSRRSTEAFF
>TRBJ2-1|TRBV11-1
CASTLGQTYNEQFF
>TRBJ2-5|TRBV19
CASSMSRQETQYF
>TRBJ2-3|TRBV5-6
CASSLIGLAGGADTQYF
>TRBJ2-7|TRBV10-1
CASSDGRGYEQYF
>TRBJ2-7|TRBV28
CASSLISYEQYF
>TRBJ1-3|TRBV1
CTSSQVDYGGGWDTIYF
>TRBJ1-2|TRBV12-3/TRBV12-4
CASTERDYGYTF
>TRBJ2-6|TRBV20-1
CSASRPGQWGSGANVLTF
>TRBJ2-7|TRBV7-9
CASSLVRQGDYEQYF
>TRBJ1-2|TRBV9
CASSVVSGIGYTF
>TRBJ2-1|TRBV4-1
CASSQEGGQVYNEQFF
>TRBJ1-3|TRBV27
CASSFSRGGTGAGNTIYF
>TRBJ1-1|TRBV28
CATQLGIRAFF
>TRBJ2-3|TRBV2
CASKPTSGGTDTQYF
>TRBJ2-2|TRBV28
CASRNNRGSGGELFF
>TRBJ2-3|TRBV18
CASSRPGLAAAGVDTQYF
>TRBJ1-1|TRBV15
CATSSLNAEAFF
>TRBJ2-5|TRBV29-1
CSVDSPASGIMSYGSQYF
>TRBJ2-7|TRBV24-1
CATTKTGGLYEQYF
>TRBJ2-2|TRBV6-5
CAGRGTSVNTGELFF
>TRBJ2-3|TRBV5-1
CASGLYTTDTQYF
>TRBJ1-6|TRBV28
CASRLRQGNSPLHF
>TRBJ2-6|TRBV11-2
CASSSSAGSGANVLTF